This T cell receptor (beta chain) emerged from a study of T cells in Graves' hyperthyroidism and ophthalmopathy. Study-wide points: Ophthalmopathy was model-predicted a median about 7.1 months pre-onset. Blood also carried most thyroid clonotypes expanded above 0.001. Patients with ophthalmopathy were separated from those with stable hyperthyroidism by a 13 V-J model.

Out of over 9 ml of fresh peripheral blood came the PBMCs. This clonotype was detected only a few times. Antigen: not known. The TCR beta CDR3 regions underwent amplification using RNA transcripts as the source. The HTBI primer set served for first-round RT-PCR of the TCR CDR3. TCRdb re-analysed the multiplex PCR reads in MiXCR, keeping a single row per CDR3 protein. The repertoire holds around 540,000 distinct CDR3 sequences, with roughly a sixth as singletons. V lost 1 base to trimming and J lost 6 bases; unmatched junction nucleotides: 6. There are 15 residues in the CDR3. Germline V CDR1 and CDR2: LNHDA, SQIVND (reference sequence).

The chain uses TRBV19 and TRBJ2-4, with TRBD2 matching over 7 bases. The receptor comes from a woman in her twenties or thirties with Graves' ophthalmopathy. Sequenced material: blood. CDR3 residues: CASSIVTSASNIQYF. In DNA form, the CDR3 reads TGTGCCAGTAGTATAGTCACTAGCGCCTCAAACATTCAGTACTTC.